This T cell receptor (beta chain) was retrieved from a study of T cell changes during pregnancy in multiple sclerosis. Trimming removed 3 bases at V and 1 base at J, with 9 bases between. CDR1 is LNHDA, CDR2 SQIVND, per germline (reference sequence). This CDR3 spans 15 amino acids. The repertoire was sequenced with immunoSEQ multiplex PCR; TCRdb's copy has only in-frame clones and lacks some. The profile shows around 38,000 clones, about 92% of them singletons. This TCR was sampled from a female donor with multiple sclerosis, enrolled in a pregnancy study. The material was CD8+ T cells from peripheral blood mononuclear cells, obtained in the third trimester of pregnancy. The chain joins TRBV19 to TRBJ2-2; D is unclear. The CDR3 loop reads CASSMGRMNTGELFF. The CDR3 DNA reads TGTGCCAGTAGTATGGGCAGAATGAACACCGGGGAGCTGTTTTTT. The complete variable domain, with remaining parts taken from reference TRBV19 and TRBJ2-2, reads DGGITQSPKYLFRKEGQNVTLSCEQNLNHDAMYWYRQDPGQGLRLIYYSQIVNDFQKGDIAEGYSVSREKKESFPLTVTSAQKNPTAFYLCASSMGRMNTGELFFGEGSRLTVL.